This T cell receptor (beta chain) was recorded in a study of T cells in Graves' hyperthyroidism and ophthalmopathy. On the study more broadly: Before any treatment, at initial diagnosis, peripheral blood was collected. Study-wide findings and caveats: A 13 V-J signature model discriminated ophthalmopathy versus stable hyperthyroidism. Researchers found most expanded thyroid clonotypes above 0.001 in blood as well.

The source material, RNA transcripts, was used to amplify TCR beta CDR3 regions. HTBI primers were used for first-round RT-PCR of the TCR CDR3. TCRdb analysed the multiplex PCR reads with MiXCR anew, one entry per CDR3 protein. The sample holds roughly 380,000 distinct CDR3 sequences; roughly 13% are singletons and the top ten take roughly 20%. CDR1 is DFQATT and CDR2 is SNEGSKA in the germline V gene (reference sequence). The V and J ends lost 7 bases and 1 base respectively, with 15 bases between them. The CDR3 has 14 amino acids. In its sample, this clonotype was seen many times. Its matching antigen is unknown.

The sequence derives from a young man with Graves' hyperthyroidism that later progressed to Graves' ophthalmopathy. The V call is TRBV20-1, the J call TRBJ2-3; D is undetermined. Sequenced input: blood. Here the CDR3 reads CSVSRLLRTDTQYF. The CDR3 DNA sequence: TGCAGTGTCTCCCGGCTGCTTCGCACAGATACGCAGTATTTT.